These 30 T cell receptor beta chains share one sample of origin, sequenced in a study of patients and donors after allogeneic stem cell transplantation. TCRdb re-derived calls from the RT-PCR reads in MiXCR, one entry per CDR3 protein. This table has about 960,000 distinct CDR3 sequences, approximately 18% appearing once. The specimen was blood, either unsorted or a sorted T cell fraction (not recorded which). Every receptor here comes from a human donor who was either an allogeneic HSCT recipient or a stem cell or donor lymphocyte infusion donor (not recorded which). It is not recorded whose cells these are; they may come from a transplant donor.

Notes on this clonotype: The junction and the germline gene differ at one end; a read error may be behind it. The chain couples TRBV4-3 to TRBJ1-4; the match to TRBD1 covers 7 bases. The CDR3 consists of 16 residues. Germline V CDR1 and CDR2: LGHNA, YSLEER. The CDR3 DNA reads as TGCGCCAGCGGCCAAGGGGGGACAGCAAAGAATGAAAAACTGTTTTTT. Amino acids: CASGQGGTAKNEKLFF.

The chain combines TRBV9 with TRBJ1-3; TRBD1 aligns across 7 bases. The germline CDR1 and CDR2 sequences are SGDLS and YYNGEE. The CDR3 has 16 residues. V was clipped by 4 bases and J by 4 bases; unmatched bases: 11. The CDR3 coding sequence is TGTGCCAGCAGCCTCAACGCTAGGGACAGAGGAAACACCATATATTTT. Residues: CASSLNARDRGNTIYF.

The table lists this clonotype with a few counts. V usage is TRBV5-1 and J usage is TRBJ2-7; TRBD1 agrees at 10 bases. The ends lost 4 bases at V and 3 bases at J; junction bases unmatched: 7. Germline V gene lookup returns CDR1 SGHRS and CDR2 YFSETQ. The CDR3 loop spans 15 amino acids. CDR3 in DNA: TGCGCCAGCAGCAGCGGGACAGGGGACAGCTACGAGCAGTACTTC. It specifies CASSSGTGDSYEQYF.

This chain connects TRBV20-1 to TRBJ1-1; 7 bases agree with TRBD1. V was pared by 5 bases and J by 2 bases, with 11 bases of the junction left unmatched. The CDR3 loop spans 15 amino acids. Germline-derived CDR1 and CDR2 are DFQATT and SNEGSKA (reference sequence). The CDR3 DNA is TGCAGTGCTCACCCCCCCAGGGGGTTTAACACTGAAGCTTTCTTT. Translated, it gives CSAHPPRGFNTEAFF.

This clonotype occurred a few times. The chain has TRBV21-1 and TRBJ2-5; TRBD1, as called in the table, went unchecked against the DNA. TRBV21-1 is a documented pseudogene. This CDR3 contains 15 residues. The CDR3 here is CASSKLVTGPETQYF. The DNA for the CDR3 is TGTGCCAGCAGCAAACTGGTAACAGGGCCAGAGACCCAGTACTTC.

The chain combines TRBV6-2 or TRBV6-3 with TRBJ2-3; 11 bases are shared with TRBD1. Germline trimming cut 4 bases from V and 5 bases from J; bases unmatched to any gene: 8. There are 16 residues in the CDR3. Per the germline V gene, CDR1 is MNHEY and CDR2 is SVGEGT. CDR3 DNA: TGTGCCAGCAGTTCCCCAGGACAGGGGGCCAGAGATACGCAGTATTTT. Amino acids: CASSSPGQGARDTQYF.

This clonotype was seen only a few times. The genes are TRBV20-1 and TRBJ2-1; maybe TRBD2 (6 bases). This CDR3 has 12 amino acids. From germline, CDR1 is DFQATT and CDR2 SNEGSKA (reference sequence). Trimming took off 6 bases at V and 4 bases at J, with 10 bases between the two ends. The CDR3 sequence: CSAPGVYNEQFF. In DNA form, the CDR3 reads TGCAGTGCCCCGGGAGTATACAATGAGCAGTTCTTC.

This clonotype has a handful of counts. The chain has TRBV5-1 and TRBJ2-2, with TRBD1 as a possible D gene (6 bases). Germline CDR1 and CDR2: SGHRS and YFSETQ. The CDR3 covers 16 residues. V lost 0 bases to trimming and J lost 6 bases, with 15 bases between them. CDR3 protein: CASSLAEQGFAGELFF. The CDR3 DNA follows: TGCGCCAGCAGCTTGGCCGAACAGGGTTTCGCCGGGGAGCTGTTTTTT.

This chain connects TRBV14 to TRBJ1-1; 7 bases map to TRBD1. Trimming removed 3 bases from V and 4 bases from J; junction bases left unmatched: 17. Germline V gives CDR1 SGHDN, CDR2 FVKESK. The CDR3 loop spans 18 amino acids. The CDR3 coding sequence is TGTGCCAGCAGCCAGGCAATCCACAGGGGAAACTTCGGCACTGAAGCTTTCTTT. It translates to CASSQAIHRGNFGTEAFF.

Note on this clonotype: One junction end disagrees with the germline gene, perhaps due to a read error. The chain links TRBV11-3 to TRBJ2-1; 8 positions agree with TRBD2. Per the germline V gene, CDR1 is SGHNT and CDR2 is YENEEA. The CDR3 contains 16 residues. The CDR3 coding sequence is TGTGCCTGCAGCTTACGAACTAGCGGTTCCTACAATGAGCAGTTCTTC. This codes for CACSLRTSGSYNEQFF.

This chain links TRBV20-1 with TRBJ2-1, with 12 bases matching TRBD2. V was clipped by 3 bases and J by 0 bases; unmatched bases: 9. The CDR3 runs to 18 residues. CDR1 is DFQATT, CDR2 SNEGSKA, per germline (reference sequence). In nucleotides, the CDR3 is TGCAGTGCTAGGCTACTAGCGGGAGGCCAGTTCTCCTACAATGAGCAGTTCTTC. Protein: CSARLLAGGQFSYNEQFF.

The table lists this clonotype with a few counts. The chain couples TRBV12-3 or TRBV12-4 to TRBJ2-3; D may be TRBD1 or TRBD2 (5 bases each). Trimming took 5 bases from V and 2 from J, leaving 17 bases between them. This CDR3 is 16 amino acids long. The CDR3 region has the DNA TGTGCCAGCAGTCCGCGTGGAGGCAGGGTCACAGATACGCAGTATTTT. Encoded protein: CASSPRGGRVTDTQYF.

The chain uses TRBV11-1 and TRBJ1-1; 8 bases are shared with TRBD1. The CDR3 has 14 amino acids. Trimming removed 0 bases from V and 10 bases from J; junction bases left unmatched: 7. The germline V gene encodes CDR1 SGHAT and CDR2 FQDESV (reference sequence). CDR3 in amino acids: CASSLARDRPAAFF. CDR3 DNA: TGTGCCAGCAGCTTAGCTCGGGACAGGCCTGCAGCTTTCTTT.

This clonotype has only a few counts. The genes are TRBV11-2 and TRBJ2-5; D could derive from TRBD1 or TRBD2 (5 bases each). CDR3 length equals 16 residues. V was pared by 6 bases and J by 7 bases, with 24 bases between. The V gene's germline CDR1 is SGHAT and CDR2 FQNNGV. The CDR3 loop is CASRSHGASPDGTQYF. In nucleotides, the CDR3 is TGTGCCAGCAGATCCCACGGGGCTAGTCCTGATGGGACCCAGTACTTC.

In this sample, this clonotype turned up many times. The chain couples TRBV20-1 to TRBJ2-2, with 10 bases lining up with TRBD2. This CDR3 is 14 amino acids long. V shed 3 bases, J shed 6 bases, and the junction held 4 bases outside the gene matches. The germline V gene has CDR1 DFQATT and CDR2 SNEGSKA (reference sequence). The CDR3 spells CSASNSGGAGELFF. DNA for the CDR3: TGCAGTGCTAGTAACAGCGGGGGGGCCGGGGAGCTGTTTTTT.

This clonotype has a handful of counts. The CDR3 sequence is CASGRGANVLTF. In DNA, the CDR3 is TGTGCCAGCGGGAGGGGGGCCAACGTCCTGACTTTC. This chain uses TRBV2 with TRBJ2-6; D is perhaps TRBD2 (6 bases). CDR1 and CDR2 (germline): SNHLY, FYNNEI. The CDR3 is 12 amino acids. Trimming left V 8 bases short and J 4 bases short, with 6 bases between. The complete variable domain, with remaining parts taken from reference TRBV2 and TRBJ2-6, reads EPEVTQTPSHQVTQMGQEVILRCVPISNHLYFYWYRQILGQKVEFLVSFYNNEISEKSEIFDDQFSVERPDGSNFTLKIRSTKLEDSAMYFCASGRGANVLTFGAGSRLTVL.

This clonotype appeared a few times. The rearrangement uses TRBV11-2 and TRBJ2-2, with TRBD1 as a possible D gene (6 bases). The CDR3 runs 14 residues. Looked up from germline, CDR1 is SGHAT and CDR2 is FQNNGV. Trimming removed 5 bases from V and 0 bases from J, with 7 bases in between. CDR3 sequence reads: CASSQGSNTGELFF. The CDR3, as DNA: TGTGCCAGCAGCCAGGGGTCGAACACCGGGGAGCTGTTTTTT.

For this clonotype: The junction departs from the called germline gene at one end, perhaps through a read error. In DNA form, the CDR3 reads TGTGCCAGCAGTCAAGGAGGGCTTACCGCTGGAAACACCATATATTTT. Its protein product is CASSQGGLTAGNTIYF. The chain has TRBV3-1 and TRBJ1-3; no firm D call. Germline CDR1 and CDR2: LGHDT and YNNKEL (reference sequence). The CDR3 runs 16 residues. The whole variable domain, filled in from reference TRBV3-1 and TRBJ1-3, reads DTAVSQTPKYLVTQMGNDKSIKCEQNLGHDTMYWYKQDSKKFLKIMFSYNNKELIINETVPNRFSPKSPDKAHLNLHINSLELGDSAVYFCASSQGGLTAGNTIYFGEGSWLTVV.

V and J are TRBV7-9 and TRBJ1-1; a possible D gene is TRBD1 (6 bases). The CDR3 consists of 14 residues. Trimming removed 5 bases at V and 6 bases at J, with 16 bases between. CDR1 and CDR2 from the germline V gene are SEHNR and FQNEAQ (reference sequence). As DNA, the CDR3 is TGTGCCAGCAGCCAGCGGTCGGGGGCCCCTGAAGCTTTCTTT. Translated: CASSQRSGAPEAFF.

This chain connects TRBV5-5 to TRBJ1-4; maybe TRBD1 (5 bases). This CDR3 is built from 16 residues. V was cut by 5 bases and J by 0 bases, with 14 bases left in between. Germline V gives CDR1 SGHKS, CDR2 YYEKEE (reference sequence). DNA for the CDR3: TGTGCCAGCAGAGGGGACCTTCTGCCAACTAATGAAAAACTGTTTTTT. The encoded protein is CASRGDLLPTNEKLFF.

The chain recombines TRBV18 with TRBJ2-5, with TRBD1 identical over 8 bases. The CDR3 sequence is 18 residues long. V was pared by 0 bases and J by 4 bases, with 13 bases of the junction left unmatched. Germline-derived CDR1 and CDR2 are KGHSH and LQKENI. For the CDR3, the DNA is TGTGCCAGCTCACCACCGCCTACCCGGACAGGGACCCGAGAGACCCAGTACTTC. It codes for CASSPPPTRTGTRETQYF.

The chain couples TRBV27 to TRBJ1-6; possible D gene TRBD1, 6 bases. In germline, CDR1 is MNHEY, CDR2 SMNVEV (reference sequence). V was trimmed by 2 bases and J by 8 bases, leaving 13 bases between them. This CDR3 is built from 15 residues. This CDR3 is CASSLRGGADSPLHF. The CDR3 DNA follows: TGTGCCAGCAGTTTACGGGGGGGCGCGGATTCACCCCTCCACTTT.

The sample holds a few counts of this clonotype. The gene calls are TRBV9 and TRBJ2-3; TRBD2 aligns across 10 bases. The CDR3 is 17 amino acids. Trimming cost V 1 base and J 2 bases; bases outside gene matches: 7. Germline CDR1 is SGDLS and CDR2 is YYNGEE. This CDR3 is CASSVPPSGGATDTQYF. DNA of the CDR3: TGTGCCAGCAGCGTACCCCCCAGCGGGGGGGCCACAGATACGCAGTATTTT.

This chain links TRBV15 with TRBJ2-1; 7 bases are a match to TRBD1. Germline V lookup: CDR1 LNHNV, CDR2 YYDKDF (reference sequence). CDR3 length equals 17 residues. The V and J ends lost 0 bases and 6 bases, in that order; junction bases with no gene match: 11. CDR3 residues: CATSRDLMGQGVNEQFF. In DNA form, the CDR3 reads TGTGCCACCAGCAGAGACCTGATGGGGCAGGGGGTCAATGAGCAGTTCTTC. Drawing the rest from reference TRBV15 and TRBJ2-1, the complete variable domain is DAMVIQNPRYQVTQFGKPVTLSCSQTLNHNVMYWYQQKSSQAPKLLFHYYDKDFNNEADTPDNFQSRRPNTSFCFLDIRSPGLGDTAMYLCATSRDLMGQGVNEQFFGPGTRLTVL.

This clonotype has a handful of counts. The V gene is TRBV10-3, the J gene TRBJ2-5, with D maybe TRBD1 (6 bases). Trimming shortened V by 7 bases and J by 1 base, and 25 bases separated the two germline ends. Germline V gene data show CDR1 as ENHRY and CDR2 as SYGVKD. The CDR3 is 18 amino acids. CDR3 amino acids: CAINPRWAQGLPQETQYF. As DNA, the CDR3 is TGTGCCATCAATCCTAGGTGGGCTCAGGGGCTCCCCCAAGAGACCCAGTACTTC.

This clonotype was detected ten times or more. The chain employs TRBV28 and TRBJ2-1; perhaps TRBD1 as D (6 bases). The CDR3 length is 13 residues. Trimming shortened V by 3 bases and J by 7 bases, and 10 bases separated the two germline ends. CDR1 and CDR2 (germline): MDHEN, SYDVKM. CDR3 residues: CASSLTRGNEQFF. The CDR3 region has the DNA TGTGCCAGCAGTTTGACAAGGGGGAATGAGCAGTTCTTC.

This clonotype showed up just a few times. This chain connects TRBV6-1 to TRBJ1-1; 8 bases fit TRBD1. Germline lookup yields CDR1 MNHNS and CDR2 SASEGT. The CDR3 is 14 residues long. J gave up 4 bases and V 5 bases, and 6 bases lay outside the gene matches. CDR3 region: CASSRGQGLTEAFF. The CDR3, as DNA: TGTGCCAGCAGTCGAGGACAGGGACTCACTGAAGCTTTCTTT.

Concerning this clonotype: A read error is possible here, since a much larger clone lies one base away. CDR3 sequence: CSANRDTEAFF. The CDR3 DNA sequence: TGCAGTGCCAACAGGGACACTGAAGCTTTCTTT. The J gene is TRBJ1-1, the V gene TRBV20-1; possibly TRBD1 for D (6 bases). The germline gives CDR1 DFQATT, CDR2 SNEGSKA (reference sequence). The CDR3 totals 11 residues. The V gene lost 6 bases and the J gene lost 3 bases, with 8 bases spanning the gap.

This sequence joins TRBV27 and TRBJ2-3; D possibly corresponds to TRBD1 (5 bases). This CDR3 region has 15 residues. Germline V gene sequence: CDR1 MNHEY, CDR2 SMNVEV (reference sequence). Deletions cut 0 bases from V and 2 bases from J, with 9 bases between. The CDR3 coding sequence is TGTGCCAGCAGTTTATCGGGGCACTACACAGATACGCAGTATTTT. As protein: CASSLSGHYTDTQYF.

The CDR3 DNA reads TGCGCCAGCAGCTTATCGGGACAGCGGCGGGGCAATGAGCAGTTCTTC. This encodes CASSLSGQRRGNEQFF. V gene TRBV5-1 combines with J gene TRBJ2-1, with D perhaps matching TRBD1 (7 bases). CDR3 length: 16 amino acids. CDR1 is SGHRS, CDR2 YFSETQ, per germline. V was cut by 2 bases and J by 6 bases, with 18 bases left in between.